This T cell receptor beta chain is from a study of untreated major depressive disorder (dated by TCRdb to about 2018). About the study as a whole: The study was a cross-sectional case-control comparison of T cell phenotype and TCR repertoire between antidepressant-free major depressive disorder patients and individually matched non-depressed controls. General study outcomes and caveats: For the sequencing comparisons, one-tailed planned tests were applied to only three preselected Vbeta families. Because of strict matching and exclusion criteria, the study sample was comparatively small, which limits how generalizable the findings are.

Points on this clone: The target of this receptor is not known. The input lacks base qualities; no much larger clone sits a single base away.

For sex, age, current smoking status and body mass index, every depressed patient had a pairwise-matched non-depressed control. European descent was reported for all participants. A DSM-IV diagnosis of major depressive disorder and a Hamilton Rating Scale for Depression score of at least 18 were present in all patients. Patients had been free of any psychiatric medication, including antidepressants, for at least 8 weeks before enrollment. Among patients, depression severity was moderate to severe. Participants were excluded if they had major medical conditions, Axis I/II comorbidities, regular medication or illicit drug use, or weekly alcohol intake above 100 g. Around 29 ml of peripheral blood was collected into EDTA tubes from each participant. Magnetic negative selection with the BD IMag Human CD4 T Lymphocyte Enrichment Set was used to purify CD4+ T cells from thawed PBMCs. Flow cytometry confirmed that the CD4+ enrichment method typically gave about 95% purity. A subgroup of 5 or 6 case-control pairs, chosen blind to chemokine receptor expression and flow-cytometric repertoire skewing results, underwent TCRbeta sequencing. All blood samples were drawn in the morning at 8:00 a.m., and PBMCs were separated by Ficoll-Hypaque gradient centrifugation. PBMCs were cryopreserved by gradual cooling to -80 degrees C and were kept in liquid nitrogen until assay.

The Qiagen DNeasy Blood and Tissue Kit was used to extract total genomic DNA from the purified CD4+ T cells. Amplification and sequencing of the TCRbeta CDR3 region, as defined according to IMGT, were carried out with immunoSEQ immunosequencing protocols. The authors' pipeline ran thus. The immunoSEQ service preprocessed the raw sequence data to correct PCR and sequencing errors. The sequence data were imported into the immunoSEQ Analyzer and were further analyzed using VDJtools v1.0.7. The paired Wilcoxon signed-rank test was applied to assess differences between patients and controls. The table was pulled from immuneACCESS by TCRdb, which kept in-frame rearrangements only. Such tables lose some clones; where checked, under half of the loss comes from unresolved V genes, and the rest has no known cause. The V and J calls and clone size were taken over from that table, and D and trimming were inferred from the DNA. The table for this sample lists roughly 17,000 clones; more than 85% of them were counted only once. The biggest ten clones account for roughly 0.6% of the sample.

Specimen: CD4+ T cells from PBMCs. The receptor was derived from a woman in her thirties or forties with major depressive disorder.

This receptor has the CDR3 CASSLVDGVAEAFF. The DNA is as follows: TGTGCCAGCAGCTTGGTGGACGGGGTGGCTGAAGCTTTCTTT. This sequence uses TRBV5-4 and TRBJ1-1, with the D gene not clear enough to name. Between the V and J ends, shortened by 0 bases and 6 bases respectively, the junction contains 12 bases. Via the germline V gene (reference sequence), CDR1 is SGHNT and CDR2 YYREEE. The CDR3 starts with the cysteine, ends with the phenylalanine, and has 14 residues. Of all the DNA, just the CDR3 is kept, 42 bases in frame from base 1.